This entry is about one T cell receptor (beta chain). The isolated RNA, all of it, was reverse transcribed, so expressed TCRB transcripts were what got sequenced. TCRdb's copy holds only in-frame clones and misses some; the assay was immunoSEQ multiplex PCR. The data show tens of thousands of clones, roughly 60% seen once. The sample originates from a study of beta chain features in type 1 diabetes. The sequencing input was Tregs from blood. The TCR was taken from a woman younger than 30 in good health.

CDR3 sequence: CASSDIAAKNIQYF. The CDR3 DNA follows: TGTGCCAGCAGCGACATCGCGGCCAAAAACATTCAGTACTTC. V gene TRBV14 combines with J gene TRBJ2-4; D call uncertain. Germline CDR1 is SGHDN and CDR2 is FVKESK. The CDR3 spans 14 residues. V lost 5 bases and J lost 1, with 9 bases in between.